This TCR beta chain was observed in a study of blood T cell repertoires in COVID-19. The table came from immunoSEQ multiplex PCR; TCRdb's copy has only in-frame clones and leaves some out. The top ten hold approximately 5.4% of the sample, which has under 200,000 clones, 80% to 90% seen once. This clone was seen just once. This CDR3 is 14 amino acids long. Germline V gene lookup returns CDR1 SGHKS and CDR2 YYEKEE (reference sequence). V was cut by 5 bases and J by 2 bases, with 13 bases left in between. The V and J genes are TRBV5-5 and TRBJ2-5, with D maybe TRBD1 (6 bases). Material for sequencing was peripheral blood. This TCR came from a woman aged 45-60 years with COVID-19, enrolled during active disease. The CDR3 DNA sequence: TGTGCCAGCAGTACTGGGACACCACAAGAGACCCAGTACTTC. Amino acid sequence: CASSTGTPQETQYF.